A single sample is the source of the 28 T cell receptor beta chains below, sequenced in a study of neurological immune-mediated disorders. TCRdb redid the calling of the 5' RACE reads with MiXCR, one entry per CDR3 protein. Of just under 45,000 distinct CDR3 sequences in the sample, about 13% were seen once. The sequencing input was PBMCs. The receptors were sampled from a female donor in good health.

The sample holds many counts of this clonotype. The chain joins TRBV9 to TRBJ2-1; D might be TRBD1 (6 bases). This CDR3 is 16 amino acids long. Germline V gives CDR1 SGDLS, CDR2 YYNGEE. V lost 4 bases and J 7 bases, leaving 21 bases between the germline ends. The CDR3 DNA is TGTGCCAGCAGCCCGCGGGCCCGTCCGAGGGGGAATGAGCAGTTCTTC. It is translated as CASSPRARPRGNEQFF.

This clonotype was seen repeatedly, ten times or more. The chain recombines TRBV6-4 with TRBJ2-1, with 13 bases matching TRBD2. Trimming took 4 bases from V and 9 from J; bases not matched to a gene: 6. The CDR3 is 15 amino acids. Germline V gene sequence: CDR1 MRHNA, CDR2 SNTAGT. CDR3 loop: CASSAGTSGTSEQFF. The DNA for the CDR3 is TGTGCCAGCAGTGCGGGGACTAGCGGGACGAGTGAGCAGTTCTTC.

This clonotype came up many times. The chain joins TRBV20-1 to TRBJ2-5; 8 bases match TRBD2. The trim removed 1 base at V and 2 bases at J, leaving 9 bases unmatched. The germline gives CDR1 DFQATT, CDR2 SNEGSKA (reference sequence). The CDR3 is made up of 16 amino acids. Written as DNA, the CDR3 is TGCAGTGCTAGAGTTGAGAGCGGGAGCATTCAAGAGACCCAGTACTTC. This sequence encodes CSARVESGSIQETQYF.

This clonotype was seen many times. The V call is TRBV5-5, the J call TRBJ1-5, with a weak D call TRBD1 (5 bases). Germline V CDR1 and CDR2: SGHKS, YYEKEE (reference sequence). The CDR3 runs 17 residues. Trimming left V 4 bases short and J 1 base short, with 18 bases between. The CDR3 loop is CASSPTAGSGSNQPQHF. CDR3 nucleotides: TGTGCCAGCAGCCCCACTGCAGGGTCAGGCAGCAATCAGCCCCAGCATTTT.

This clonotype was detected ten times or more. The chain joins TRBV7-3 to TRBJ2-4; D ambiguous. V shed 1 base and J shed 4 bases, with 11 bases lying between them. This CDR3 has 15 residues. The germline CDR1 and CDR2 sequences are SGHTA and FQGTGA. The CDR3 sequence: CASSLIPGGKNIQYF. The CDR3 nucleotides read TGTGCCAGCAGCTTAATCCCGGGCGGTAAAAACATTCAGTACTTC.

This clonotype was seen ten or more times. The V gene is TRBV7-8, the J gene TRBJ1-5, with D possibly TRBD1 on 5 matching bases. This CDR3 is 16 amino acids long. Trimming took off 1 base at V and 4 bases at J, with 14 bases between the two ends. The V gene's germline CDR1 is SGHVS and CDR2 FQNEAQ. CDR3 sequence reads: CASSLVVGAVNQPQHF. DNA for the CDR3: TGTGCCAGCAGCTTAGTAGTTGGGGCCGTTAATCAGCCCCAGCATTTT.

The chain links TRBV2 to TRBJ2-5; no clear D. Germline-derived CDR1 and CDR2 are SNHLY and FYNNEI. Trimming removed 4 bases from V and 1 base from J, with 13 bases in between. This CDR3 is built from 15 residues. The CDR3 loop reads CASSGDTAVQETQYF. The DNA for the CDR3 is TGTGCCAGCAGTGGGGATACGGCCGTCCAAGAGACCCAGTACTTC.

This clonotype was counted ten times or more. The chain has TRBV7-9 and TRBJ1-2; 8 bases map to TRBD1. CDR3 length: 15 amino acids. Unmatched junction bases numbered 7, after V lost 5 bases and J lost 2 bases. Germline values: CDR1 SEHNR, CDR2 FQNEAQ (reference sequence). CDR3 residues: CASSLPRQGNYGYTF. CDR3 DNA sequence: TGTGCCAGCAGCCTACCTCGACAGGGGAACTATGGCTACACCTTC.

J is TRBJ1-4 and V is TRBV6-2 or TRBV6-3, with D perhaps matching TRBD1 (5 bases). Per the germline V gene, CDR1 is MNHEY and CDR2 is SVGEGT. CDR3 length equals 14 residues. Trimming removed 6 bases from V and 4 bases from J, with 12 bases in between. The CDR3 bases are TGTGCCAGCAGACAGGACGGAGATAATGAAAAACTGTTTTTT. Protein product: CASRQDGDNEKLFF.

Many counts were recorded for this clonotype. This chain connects TRBV9 to TRBJ2-3; 9 nucleotides agree with TRBD1. There are 16 residues in the CDR3. The V and J ends lost 4 bases and 6 bases, in that order; junction bases with no gene match: 12. Germline V gene sequence: CDR1 SGDLS, CDR2 YYNGEE. The CDR3 loop reads CASSSVGGQGIDTQYF. For the CDR3, the DNA is TGTGCCAGCAGCTCAGTAGGGGGACAGGGTATCGATACGCAGTATTTT.

The sample holds a few counts of this clonotype. This chain links TRBV20-1 with TRBJ1-5; D possibly corresponds to TRBD1 (6 bases). Trimming stripped 1 base from V and 6 bases from J, with 10 bases between. Looked up from germline, CDR1 is DFQATT and CDR2 is SNEGSKA (reference sequence). CDR3 length: 13 residues. DNA for the CDR3: TGCAGTGCTAGAGGACAGGAGGGTCAGCCCCAGCATTTT. Protein: CSARGQEGQPQHF.

With regard to this clonotype: A junction boundary mismatches the germline segment, possibly from a read error. The chain employs TRBV3-1 and TRBJ2-1, with D perhaps TRBD1 (5 bases). Germline CDR1 reads LGHDT; CDR2 reads YNNKEL (reference sequence). This CDR3 has 14 amino acids. Here the CDR3 reads CTSSLIDRDNEQFF. The CDR3 DNA reads as TGTACCAGCAGCTTAATCGACAGAGACAATGAGCAGTTCTTC.

Ten or more counts support this clonotype. The V call is TRBV10-3, the J call TRBJ1-5, with D possibly TRBD1 on 5 matching bases. V dropped 2 bases and J dropped 10 bases, with 12 bases sitting between them. Germline-derived CDR1 and CDR2 are ENHRY and SYGVKD. The CDR3 contains 13 residues. CDR3 DNA sequence: TGTGCCATCAGTGAGGTGCAGGGTGGTCCCCAGCATTTT. Residues: CAISEVQGGPQHF.

Only one count was recorded for this clonotype. The chain links TRBV24-1 to TRBJ2-1, with D unresolved. CDR3 length equals 15 residues. Germline V lookup: CDR1 KGHDR, CDR2 SFDVKD. The V gene lost 3 bases and the J gene lost 8 bases, with 16 bases spanning the gap. The DNA of the CDR3 is TGTGCCACCAGTGATACTCGCTCCTTTAATCATGAGCAGTTCTTC. Its protein is CATSDTRSFNHEQFF.

This clonotype has at least ten counts. This chain uses TRBV29-1 with TRBJ2-2; unclear D gene. Germline loops: CDR1 SQVTM, CDR2 ANQGSEA. V was shortened by 3 bases and J by 2 bases, with 13 bases between the two germline ends. CDR3 length: 15 amino acids. The CDR3 is CSVENGPRNTGELFF. The CDR3 DNA follows: TGCAGCGTTGAGAACGGACCGAGAAACACCGGGGAGCTGTTTTTT.

This chain connects TRBV20-1 to TRBJ1-1; a possible D gene is TRBD1 (6 bases). Trimming left V 1 base short and J 5 bases short, with 17 bases between. Per the germline V gene, CDR1 is DFQATT and CDR2 is SNEGSKA (reference sequence). This CDR3 has 15 residues. The DNA for the CDR3 is TGCAGTGCTAGAGTCTCTGGGGGGGCGCGGACTGAAGCTTTCTTT. Protein: CSARVSGGARTEAFF.

The table lists this clonotype with many counts. V is TRBV5-1 and J is TRBJ2-1; 10 bases fit TRBD2. This CDR3 spans 16 amino acids. CDR1 is SGHRS, CDR2 YFSETQ, per germline. Germline trimming cut 1 base from V and 6 bases from J; bases unmatched to any gene: 7. CDR3 nucleotide sequence: TGCGCCAGCAGCTTGCTAGCGGGAGTATTATCCAATGAGCAGTTCTTC. Translation gives CASSLLAGVLSNEQFF.

This clonotype was counted ten times or more. The chain joins TRBV7-9 to TRBJ1-1; possibly TRBD1 for D (6 bases). Germline CDR1 reads SEHNR; CDR2 reads FQNEAQ (reference sequence). CDR3 size: 14 residues. Trimming cost V 6 bases and J 1 base, with 12 bases left between them. This chain's CDR3 is CASRNGTPNTEAFF. For the CDR3, the DNA is TGTGCCAGCAGAAATGGGACACCGAACACTGAAGCTTTCTTT.

This clonotype was counted at least ten times. This rearrangement joins TRBV7-6 to TRBJ1-1, with TRBD1 as a possible D gene (6 bases). The CDR3 covers 15 residues. V was trimmed by 2 bases and J by 1 base, leaving 11 bases between them. Germline assignment: CDR1 SGHVS and CDR2 FNYEAQ. The CDR3 loop is CASSLRGGQNTEAFF. Written as DNA, the CDR3 is TGTGCCAGCAGCTTAAGGGGGGGACAGAACACTGAAGCTTTCTTT.

The table lists this clonotype with many counts. This sequence joins TRBV20-1 and TRBJ1-4, with D maybe TRBD1 (5 bases). The CDR3 loop spans 14 amino acids. V was shortened by 4 bases and J by 4 bases, with 13 bases between the two germline ends. CDR1 DFQATT and CDR2 SNEGSKA come from the germline V gene (reference sequence). CDR3 coding DNA: TGCAGTGCTATTCTCGGGACGCTTAATGAAAAACTGTTTTTT. This encodes CSAILGTLNEKLFF.

This clonotype was seen many times. The V and J genes are TRBV5-5 and TRBJ2-5; D call uncertain. This CDR3 contains 14 residues. Germline V gene sequence: CDR1 SGHKS, CDR2 YYEKEE (reference sequence). Trimming left V 0 bases short and J 5 bases short, with 11 bases between. The DNA of the CDR3 is TGTGCCAGCAGCTTGGTACCGGTGGGGGAGACCCAGTACTTC. This translates into CASSLVPVGETQYF.

This clonotype was recorded at least ten times. The chain joins TRBV20-1 to TRBJ1-2; 7 nucleotides line up with TRBD1. The CDR3 sequence is 14 residues long. V was pared by 2 bases and J by 8 bases, with 11 bases of the junction left unmatched. Germline values: CDR1 DFQATT, CDR2 SNEGSKA (reference sequence). CDR3 amino acids: CSARSDREGSGYTF. DNA of the CDR3: TGCAGTGCTAGATCCGACAGGGAAGGTAGCGGCTACACCTTC.

Ten or more counts support this clonotype. The rearrangement uses TRBV5-1 and TRBJ2-3; D call uncertain. The CDR3 loop spans 14 amino acids. Trimming removed 2 bases at V and 6 bases at J, with 13 bases between. Per germline, CDR1 SGHRS and CDR2 YFSETQ. CDR3 residues: CASSFVGLEDTQYF. For the CDR3, the DNA is TGCGCCAGCAGCTTTGTGGGTTTGGAGGATACGCAGTATTTT.

This clonotype was seen ten or more times. This sequence joins TRBV29-1 and TRBJ1-2; D gene uncertain. V shed 0 bases and J shed 2 bases, with 19 bases lying between them. CDR1 and CDR2 (germline): SQVTM, ANQGSEA. This CDR3 spans 17 amino acids. This chain's CDR3 is CSVEDSARRSVNYGYTF. DNA for the CDR3: TGCAGCGTTGAAGATTCCGCCAGACGCTCCGTCAACTATGGCTACACCTTC.

This clonotype has only a few counts. This could be a read error, since a much larger clone is one nucleotide away. The chain's CDR3 is CATKLTGGAYEQYF. The CDR3 DNA is TGTGCCACGAAGCTAACTGGCGGGGCCTACGAGCAGTACTTC. The chain links TRBV6-5 to TRBJ2-7; D perhaps matches TRBD2 (6 bases). V lost 10 bases to trimming and J lost 2 bases, with 18 bases between them. Per germline, CDR1 MNHEY and CDR2 SVGAGI. The CDR3 contains 14 residues.

This clonotype showed up just a few times. A clone one base away is much larger, so this may be a read error. V and J are TRBV20-1 and TRBJ2-5, with TRBD2 identical over 12 bases. The junction had 4 bases not matched to a gene; V was cut back by 3 bases and J by 5 bases. CDR3 size: 14 residues. CDR1 and CDR2 from the germline V gene are DFQATT and SNEGSKA (reference sequence). For the CDR3, the DNA is TGCAGTGCTAGGACTAGCGGGAGAAGGGAGACCCAGTACTTC. This encodes CSARTSGRRETQYF.

In its sample, this clonotype was seen many times. The chain joins TRBV15 to TRBJ2-2; tentatively, D is TRBD1 (7 bases). The CDR3 contains 15 residues. Germline-derived CDR1 and CDR2 are LNHNV and YYDKDF (reference sequence). V lost 1 base and J 7 bases, leaving 13 bases between the germline ends. The CDR3 coding sequence is TGTGCCACCAGCAGAGCCCAGCAGGGGGGCGGGGAGCTGTTTTTT. Translating gives CATSRAQQGGGELFF.

V and J are TRBV12-3 or TRBV12-4 and TRBJ2-7, with TRBD1 matching 7 bases. With V trimmed by 3 bases and J by 2 bases, 4 bases remained unmatched. The length of the CDR3 is 14 residues. DNA for the CDR3: TGTGCCAGCAGTTTGGGACAGCGGACCTACGAGCAGTACTTC. Residues: CASSLGQRTYEQYF.